This TCR beta chain was documented in a study of shared clonotypes between healthy human individuals. V was cut by 7 bases and J by 1 base, with 7 bases left in between. Germline V gives CDR1 MNHEY, CDR2 SMNVEV (reference sequence). CDR3 length equals 12 residues. This was a deep-level run. TCRdb's table, derived via immunoSEQ multiplex PCR, lists solely in-frame clones and lacks some. The sample records a few million clones, 80% to 95% being singletons. CD45RA+ naive and CD45RA-negative memory subsets were separated from CD4+ cells. Comment on this clone: Its antigen is currently unknown.

Findings and limits, study-wide: Compared with clonotypes that all four donors shared, non-shared clonotypes had lower generation probabilities.

This TCR came from a man aged 18 to 30 in good health. Some clones in this sample may be carry-over from other donors' samples. This chain joins TRBV27 and TRBJ1-1, with D maybe TRBD1 (5 bases). The specimen sequenced was naive CD4+ T cells from PBMCs. The subset denotes: CD45RA+ positively selected. The CDR3: CASKGANTEAFF. As DNA, the CDR3 is TGTGCCAGCAAAGGGGCGAACACTGAAGCTTTCTTT.